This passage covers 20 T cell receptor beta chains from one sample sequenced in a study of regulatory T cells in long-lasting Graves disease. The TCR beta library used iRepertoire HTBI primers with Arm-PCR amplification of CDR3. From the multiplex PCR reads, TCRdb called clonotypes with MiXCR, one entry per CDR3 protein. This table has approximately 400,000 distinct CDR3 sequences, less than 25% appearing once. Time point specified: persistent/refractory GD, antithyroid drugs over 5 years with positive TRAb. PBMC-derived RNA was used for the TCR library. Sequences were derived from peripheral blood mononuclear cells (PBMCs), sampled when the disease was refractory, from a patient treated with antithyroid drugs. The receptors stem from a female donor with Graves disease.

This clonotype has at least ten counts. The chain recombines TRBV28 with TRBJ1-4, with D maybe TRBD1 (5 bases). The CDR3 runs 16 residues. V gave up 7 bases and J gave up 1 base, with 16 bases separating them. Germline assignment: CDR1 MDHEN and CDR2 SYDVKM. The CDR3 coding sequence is TGTGCCAGCAACGGGGCCGGGGGTTTAACTAATGAAAAACTGTTTTTT. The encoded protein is CASNGAGGLTNEKLFF.

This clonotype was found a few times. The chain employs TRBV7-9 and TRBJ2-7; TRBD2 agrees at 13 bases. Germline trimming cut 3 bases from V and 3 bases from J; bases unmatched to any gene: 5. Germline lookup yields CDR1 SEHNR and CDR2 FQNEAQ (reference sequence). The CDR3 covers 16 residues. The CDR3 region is CASSLGTSGTLYEQYF. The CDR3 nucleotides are TGTGCCAGCAGCTTGGGGACTAGCGGGACCCTCTACGAGCAGTACTTC.

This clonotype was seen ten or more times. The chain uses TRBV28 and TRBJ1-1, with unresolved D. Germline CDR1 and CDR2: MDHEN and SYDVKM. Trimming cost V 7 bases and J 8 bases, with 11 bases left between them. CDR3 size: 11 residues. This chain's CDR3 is CASISVGEAFF. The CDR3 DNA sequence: TGTGCCAGCATCTCGGTCGGGGAAGCTTTCTTT.

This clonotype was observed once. The CDR3 region has the DNA TGTGCCAGCAGTGAAGGGGGGGGCGTCGGCACCGGGGAGCTGTTTTTT. This encodes CASSEGGGVGTGELFF. The chain has TRBV2 and TRBJ2-2; D is possibly TRBD2 (7 bases). Germline CDR1 and CDR2: SNHLY and FYNNEI. The ends were cut back, 1 base at V and 4 bases at J, with 13 bases in the middle. The CDR3 consists of 16 residues. Full variable domain (missing parts from reference TRBV2 and TRBJ2-2): EPEVTQTPSHQVTQMGQEVILRCVPISNHLYFYWYRQILGQKVEFLVSFYNNEISEKSEIFDDQFSVERPDGSNFTLKIRSTKLEDSAMYFCASSEGGGVGTGELFFGEGSRLTVL.

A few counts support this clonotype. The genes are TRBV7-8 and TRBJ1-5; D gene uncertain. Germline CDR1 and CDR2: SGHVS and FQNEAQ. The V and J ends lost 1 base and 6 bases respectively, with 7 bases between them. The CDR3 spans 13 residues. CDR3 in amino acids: CASSLGRFQPQHF. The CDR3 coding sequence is TGTGCCAGCAGCTTAGGGAGGTTTCAGCCCCAGCATTTT.

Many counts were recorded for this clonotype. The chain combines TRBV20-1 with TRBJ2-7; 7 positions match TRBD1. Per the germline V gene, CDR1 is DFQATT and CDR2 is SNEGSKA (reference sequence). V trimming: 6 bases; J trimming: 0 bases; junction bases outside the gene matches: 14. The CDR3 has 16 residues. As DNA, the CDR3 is TGCAGTGCCACCATGGGCATGGACAGGTTCTCCTACGAGCAGTACTTC. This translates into CSATMGMDRFSYEQYF.

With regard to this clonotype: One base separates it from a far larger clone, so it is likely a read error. CDR3 loop: CASSHPLVAADEQYF. Here the CDR3 DNA reads TGTGCCAGCAGCCATCCTCTGGTCGCCGCTGACGAGCAGTACTTC. The J gene is TRBJ2-7, the V gene TRBV2; D gene unclear. Germline CDR1 and CDR2: SNHLY and FYNNEI. Trimming took off 6 bases at V and 5 bases at J, with 20 bases between the two ends. The CDR3 extends over 15 amino acids.

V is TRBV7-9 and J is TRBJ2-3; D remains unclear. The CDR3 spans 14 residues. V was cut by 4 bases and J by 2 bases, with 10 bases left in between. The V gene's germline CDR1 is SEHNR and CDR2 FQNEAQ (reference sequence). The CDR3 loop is CASSSRWVTDTQYF. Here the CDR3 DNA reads TGTGCCAGCAGCTCTAGGTGGGTCACAGATACGCAGTATTTT.

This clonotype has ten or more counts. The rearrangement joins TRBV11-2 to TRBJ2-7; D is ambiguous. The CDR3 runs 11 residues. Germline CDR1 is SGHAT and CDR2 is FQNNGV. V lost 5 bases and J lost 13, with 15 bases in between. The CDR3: CASSHHETVYF. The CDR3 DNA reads TGTGCCAGCAGCCACCACGAAACAGTTTACTTC.

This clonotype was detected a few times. The CDR3 DNA reads TGTGCCAGCTCCGGGGGTCCCTTTTACGAGCAGTACTTC. It translates to CASSGGPFYEQYF. This chain joins TRBV28 and TRBJ2-7; possibly TRBD2 for D (6 bases). The CDR3 runs 13 residues. The V gene's germline CDR1 is MDHEN and CDR2 SYDVKM. With 8 bases removed from V and 4 bases from J, the gap between germline ends came to 15 bases.

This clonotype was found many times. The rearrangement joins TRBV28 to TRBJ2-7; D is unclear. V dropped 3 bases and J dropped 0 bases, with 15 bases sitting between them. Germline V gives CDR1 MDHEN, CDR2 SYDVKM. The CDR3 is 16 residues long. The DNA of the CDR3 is TGTGCCAGCAGTTTTCCTCCCGCAGATTACTCCTACGAGCAGTACTTC. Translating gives CASSFPPADYSYEQYF.

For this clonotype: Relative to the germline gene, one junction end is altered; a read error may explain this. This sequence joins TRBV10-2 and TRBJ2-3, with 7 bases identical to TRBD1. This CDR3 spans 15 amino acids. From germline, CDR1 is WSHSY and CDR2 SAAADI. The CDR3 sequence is CASSENRGLADTQYF. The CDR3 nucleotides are TGCGCCAGCAGTGAGAACAGGGGCCTGGCAGATACGCAGTATTTC.

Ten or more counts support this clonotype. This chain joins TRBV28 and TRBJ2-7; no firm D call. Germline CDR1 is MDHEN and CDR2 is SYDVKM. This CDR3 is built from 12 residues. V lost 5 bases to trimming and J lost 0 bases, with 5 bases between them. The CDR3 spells CASSKSSYEQYF. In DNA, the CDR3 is TGTGCCAGCAGTAAAAGCTCCTACGAGCAGTACTTC.

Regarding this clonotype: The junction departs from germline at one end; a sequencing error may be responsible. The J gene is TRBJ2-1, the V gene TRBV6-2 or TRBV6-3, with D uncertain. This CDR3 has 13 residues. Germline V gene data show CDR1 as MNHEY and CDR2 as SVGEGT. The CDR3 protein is CASSHTLDGNKVF. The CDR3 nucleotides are TGTGCCAGCAGTCACACCCTCGACGGAAACAAGGTCTTC.

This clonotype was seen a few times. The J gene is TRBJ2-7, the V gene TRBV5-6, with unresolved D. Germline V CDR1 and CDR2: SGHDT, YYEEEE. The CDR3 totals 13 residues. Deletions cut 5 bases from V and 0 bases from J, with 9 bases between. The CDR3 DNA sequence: TGTGCCAGCAGGGGCAGACTCTCCTACGAGCAGTACTTC. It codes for CASRGRLSYEQYF.

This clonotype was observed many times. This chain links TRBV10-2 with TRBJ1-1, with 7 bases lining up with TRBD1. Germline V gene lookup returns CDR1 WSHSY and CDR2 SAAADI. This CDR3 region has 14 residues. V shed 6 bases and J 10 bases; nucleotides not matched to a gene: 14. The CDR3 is CASRSLRSGQRAFF. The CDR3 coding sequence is TGCGCCAGCAGGTCCCTCCGGTCGGGACAGAGAGCTTTCTTT.

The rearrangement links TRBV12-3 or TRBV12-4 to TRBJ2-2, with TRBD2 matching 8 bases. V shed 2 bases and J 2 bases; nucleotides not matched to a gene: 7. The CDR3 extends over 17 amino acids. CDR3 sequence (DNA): TGTGCCAGCAGTTTATCCCTGAGCGGGAGAAACACCGGGGAGCTGTTTTTT. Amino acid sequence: CASSLSLSGRNTGELFF.

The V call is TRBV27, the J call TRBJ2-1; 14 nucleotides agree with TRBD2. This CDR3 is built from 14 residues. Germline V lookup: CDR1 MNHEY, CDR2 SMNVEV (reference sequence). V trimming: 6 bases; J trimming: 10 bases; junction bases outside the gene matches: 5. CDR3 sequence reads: CASSGTSGSWEQFF. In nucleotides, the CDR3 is TGTGCCAGCAGCGGGACTAGCGGGAGTTGGGAGCAGTTCTTC.

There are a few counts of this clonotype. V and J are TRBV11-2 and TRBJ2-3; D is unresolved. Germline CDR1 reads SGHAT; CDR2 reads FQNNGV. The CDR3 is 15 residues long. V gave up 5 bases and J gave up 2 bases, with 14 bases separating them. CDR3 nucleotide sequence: TGTGCCAGCAGCCCCGACTTACTCTCCACAGATACGCAGTATTTT. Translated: CASSPDLLSTDTQYF.

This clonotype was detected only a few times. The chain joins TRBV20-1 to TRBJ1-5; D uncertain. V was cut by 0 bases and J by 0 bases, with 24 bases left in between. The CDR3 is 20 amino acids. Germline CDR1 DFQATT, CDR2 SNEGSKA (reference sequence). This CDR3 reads CSAREREETGPQFSNQPQHF. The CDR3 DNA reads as TGCAGTGCTAGAGAGAGAGAAGAAACCGGGCCTCAATTTAGCAATCAGCCCCAGCATTTT.